Shown below are 28 T cell receptor beta chains from a single sample sequenced in a study of OX40 agonist ivuxolimab in advanced cancers. Using immunoSEQ multiplex PCR, the repertoire was profiled, and TCRdb retains in-frame clones only, with some absent. This sample has 68,000 or so clones, with about 82% found just once. The sequencing used CD4+ or CD8+ T cells sorted from blood, collected in a trial of the OX40 agonist ivuxolimab. These receptors were obtained from an adult with an advanced solid tumor such as melanoma, head and neck, liver or kidney cancer.

This clone showed up just a few times. The rearrangement links TRBV7-9 to TRBJ2-5; 8 bases are a match to TRBD1. This CDR3 has 15 amino acids. Looked up from germline, CDR1 is SEHNR and CDR2 is FQNEAQ (reference sequence). V was clipped by 6 bases and J by 5 bases; unmatched bases: 11. The CDR3 loop is CASSYGQGYEETQYF. DNA for the CDR3: TGTGCCAGCAGTTACGGACAGGGTTACGAGGAGACCCAGTACTTC.

On this clone: Other DNA variants within this sample encode the same CDR3. The chain carries TRBV7-2 and TRBJ1-2; the match to TRBD1 covers 7 bases. V lost 5 bases to trimming and J lost 8 bases; unmatched junction nucleotides: 11. Germline V gene sequence: CDR1 SGHTA, CDR2 FQGNSA. This CDR3 has 14 amino acids. The CDR3 region is CASSDRQGSGGYTF. The CDR3 DNA reads TGTGCCAGCAGCGATCGACAGGGTAGTGGAGGCTACACCTTC.

This clone was counted a few times. V usage is TRBV28 and J usage is TRBJ1-2; maybe TRBD1 (5 bases). The germline V gene encodes CDR1 MDHEN and CDR2 SYDVKM. Trimming removed 7 bases from V and 3 bases from J, with 12 bases in between. The CDR3 contains 13 residues. For the CDR3, the DNA is TGTGCCAGCACCCCGGGGGATCACTATGGCTACACCTTC. Translated: CASTPGDHYGYTF.

The chain uses TRBV6-5 and TRBJ1-1; D gene unclear. V lost 5 bases to trimming and J lost 1 base, with 14 bases between them. Germline V gives CDR1 MNHEY, CDR2 SVGAGI. The CDR3 sequence is 15 residues long. The CDR3 loop reads CASSQKDGRNTEAFF. In DNA form, the CDR3 reads TGTGCCAGCAGTCAGAAGGACGGGAGGAACACTGAAGCTTTCTTT.

The J gene is TRBJ1-1, the V gene TRBV6-1; D is possibly TRBD1 (6 bases). Per the germline V gene, CDR1 is MNHNS and CDR2 is SASEGT. The CDR3 consists of 14 residues. The V gene lost 2 bases and the J gene lost 3 bases, with 10 bases spanning the gap. The CDR3 DNA sequence: TGTGCCAGCAGTGAACGGCACAGGGACACTGAAGCTTTCTTT. Protein sequence: CASSERHRDTEAFF.

This chain links TRBV5-5 with TRBJ2-1; possibly TRBD1 for D (5 bases). Germline CDR1 SGHKS, CDR2 YYEKEE (reference sequence). CDR3 length: 14 amino acids. The V and J ends lost 4 bases and 2 bases respectively, with 10 bases between them. In nucleotides, the CDR3 is TGTGCCAGCAGCGAAGGGGTTCCCTACAATGAGCAGTTCTTC. Translating it yields CASSEGVPYNEQFF.

This rearrangement joins TRBV5-6 to TRBJ2-7; D tentatively fits TRBD1 or TRBD2 (5 bases each). Germline V lookup: CDR1 SGHDT, CDR2 YYEEEE. There are 15 residues in the CDR3. The V end was cut by 0 bases, the J end by 7 bases, with 17 bases between. The CDR3 DNA reads as TGTGCCAGCAGCTTGGTTTTTGGGGGTTCGGATGAGCAGTACTTC. This gives the protein CASSLVFGGSDEQYF.

The genes are TRBV2 and TRBJ2-7, with no clear D. The CDR3 length is 11 residues. CDR1 is SNHLY, CDR2 FYNNEI, per germline. V lost 6 bases and J 6 bases, leaving 9 bases between the germline ends. The CDR3 DNA sequence: TGTGCCAGCAGCTTCTTGGGCGAGCAGTACGTC. It encodes CASSFLGEQYV.

V gene TRBV18 combines with J gene TRBJ2-5; 8 nucleotides align to TRBD1. Germline V lookup: CDR1 KGHSH, CDR2 LQKENI. This CDR3 contains 16 residues. The J segment lost 2 bases and the V segment lost 6 bases, leaving 11 bases of the junction unmatched. The CDR3 bases are TGTGCCAGCTCCCTTTTGGGACAGGCGGGACAAGAGACCCAGTACTTC. This sequence encodes CASSLLGQAGQETQYF.

J is TRBJ1-2 and V is TRBV9, with TRBD1 as a possible D gene (6 bases). Between the trimmed V and J ends, which lost 3 bases and 6 bases, there was a span of 12 bases. CDR1 and CDR2 (germline): SGDLS, YYNGEE. This CDR3 is 13 amino acids long. The CDR3 DNA reads as TGTGCCAGCAGCGGGGTAGGGGGAGATGGCTACACCTTC. As protein: CASSGVGGDGYTF.

The genes are TRBV18 and TRBJ1-4, with a weak D call TRBD1 (6 bases). The germline CDR1 and CDR2 sequences are KGHSH and LQKENI. Trimming took off 1 base at V and 8 bases at J, with 11 bases between the two ends. The CDR3 totals 14 residues. The CDR3 nucleotides read TGTGCCAGCTCACCACTACAGGGTGAGGAAAAACTGTTTTTT. Translating gives CASSPLQGEEKLFF.

V gene TRBV28 combines with J gene TRBJ2-3; perhaps TRBD2 as D (5 bases). Germline CDR1 and CDR2: MDHEN and SYDVKM. V lost 1 base to trimming and J lost 0 bases, with 11 bases between them. The CDR3 runs 16 residues. The CDR3 nucleotides are TGTGCCAGCAGTTTATTTAATCGGGGAAGCACAGATACGCAGTATTTT. Its translation: CASSLFNRGSTDTQYF.

The rearrangement uses TRBV18 and TRBJ1-2; perhaps TRBD1 as D (5 bases). CDR3 length: 17 amino acids. Trimming stripped 1 base from V and 7 bases from J, with 22 bases between. The germline V gene has CDR1 KGHSH and CDR2 LQKENI. CDR3 region: CASSPQSSTESQVGYTF. CDR3 sequence (DNA): TGTGCCAGCTCACCACAAAGCTCGACAGAATCACAAGTTGGCTACACCTTC. The variable domain in full, completed from reference TRBV18 and TRBJ1-2, reads NAGVMQNPRHLVRRRGQEARLRCSPMKGHSHVYWYRQLPEEGLKFMVYLQKENIIDESGMPKERFSAEFPKEGPSILRIQQVVRGDSAAYFCASSPQSSTESQVGYTFGSGTRLTVV.

This chain joins TRBV6-5 and TRBJ1-2; D gene uncertain. CDR3 size: 14 residues. The V end lost 0 bases, the J end lost 2 bases, and 7 bases lay between the germline ends. The V gene's germline CDR1 is MNHEY and CDR2 SVGAGI. The CDR3 sequence is CASSYSTPNYGYTF. CDR3 coding DNA: TGTGCCAGCAGTTACTCGACGCCGAACTATGGCTACACCTTC.

The rearrangement links TRBV2 to TRBJ1-1; D ambiguous. This CDR3 region has 13 residues. V shed 4 bases and J shed 2 bases, with 8 bases lying between them. In germline, CDR1 is SNHLY, CDR2 FYNNEI. CDR3 amino acids: CASSADTNTEAFF. CDR3 DNA: TGTGCCAGCAGTGCCGACACCAACACTGAAGCTTTCTTT.

The chain couples TRBV6-1 to TRBJ2-7, with no clear D. The germline V gene has CDR1 MNHNS and CDR2 SASEGT. Trimming took off 2 bases at V and 1 base at J, with 9 bases between the two ends. The CDR3 has 14 residues. CDR3 nucleotide sequence: TGTGCCAGCAGTGAAAGGTCGGCGTCCTACGAGCAGTACGTC. This codes for CASSERSASYEQYV.

V is TRBV5-6 and J is TRBJ1-2; D possibly corresponds to TRBD1 (6 bases). CDR1 is SGHDT and CDR2 is YYEEEE in the germline V gene. V was trimmed by 3 bases and J by 8 bases, leaving 8 bases between them. The CDR3 totals 11 residues. CDR3 DNA sequence: TGTGCCAGCAGCTCCGGGGGCGGCTACACCTTC. Protein product: CASSSGGGYTF.

This clone was recorded a few times. The chain has TRBV19 and TRBJ1-5; D might be TRBD1 (5 bases). V lost 3 bases, J lost 1 base, and 7 bases lay in between. This CDR3 is built from 14 residues. Per germline, CDR1 LNHDA and CDR2 SQIVND (reference sequence). This CDR3 is CASSMWGSNQPQHF. Written as DNA, the CDR3 is TGTGCCAGTAGTATGTGGGGGAGCAATCAGCCCCAGCATTTT.

The gene calls are TRBV10-3 and TRBJ2-3; 10 nucleotides match TRBD2. The CDR3 sequence is 16 residues long. In germline, CDR1 is ENHRY, CDR2 SYGVKD. Trimming at V came to 10 bases and at J to 2 bases, leaving 12 bases not matched to a gene. CDR3 in DNA: TGTGCCACTCAGGAAATAGCGGGAGGACCCACAGATACGCAGTATTTT. Translating it yields CATQEIAGGPTDTQYF.

The chain joins TRBV12-5 to TRBJ2-1; D perhaps matches TRBD1 (5 bases). The germline CDR1 and CDR2 sequences are LGHNT and FRNRAP. The ends were cut back, 5 bases at V and 5 bases at J, with 7 bases in the middle. CDR3 size: 12 residues. This CDR3 reads CASGQGNNEQFF. The DNA for the CDR3 is TGTGCTAGTGGTCAGGGAAACAATGAGCAGTTCTTC.

The rearrangement joins TRBV7-9 to TRBJ1-1; D is perhaps TRBD1 (5 bases). This CDR3 is 14 amino acids long. The V end lost 3 bases, the J end lost 3 bases, and 11 bases lay between the germline ends. CDR1 and CDR2 from the germline V gene are SEHNR and FQNEAQ (reference sequence). This CDR3 is CASSFQGPYTEAFF. The CDR3 nucleotides are TGTGCCAGCAGCTTTCAGGGCCCGTACACTGAAGCTTTCTTT. Supplemented by reference TRBV7-9 and TRBJ1-1, the full variable domain reads DTGVSQNPRHKITKRGQNVTFRCDPISEHNRLYWYRQTLGQGPEFLTYFQNEAQLEKSRLLSDRFSAERPKGSFSTLEIQRTEQGDSAMYLCASSFQGPYTEAFFGQGTRLTVV.

The genes are TRBV4-1 and TRBJ1-1; D possibly corresponds to TRBD1 (5 bases). The CDR3 is made up of 12 amino acids. In germline, CDR1 is MGHRA, CDR2 YSYEKL. Between the trimmed V and J ends, which lost 3 bases and 10 bases, there was a span of 12 bases. The CDR3 coding sequence is TGCGCCAGCAGCCACCCAGGGTTTACAGCTTTCTTT. It yields the protein CASSHPGFTAFF.

The V call is TRBV4-2, the J call TRBJ2-7; no reliable D call. The V end was cut by 0 bases, the J end by 2 bases, with 11 bases between. This CDR3 spans 15 amino acids. Per the germline V gene, CDR1 is LGHNA and CDR2 is YNFKEQ. The CDR3 DNA sequence: TGTGCCAGCAGCCAAGATTTAATAGGAGCCTACGAGCAGTACTTC. It specifies CASSQDLIGAYEQYF.

This clone was counted a single time. CDR3 region: CASSSVADTQYF. CDR3 nucleotide sequence: TGTGCCAGCAGCTCCGTCGCAGATACGCAGTATTTT. The chain links TRBV7-8 to TRBJ2-3; no reliable D call. Germline-derived CDR1 and CDR2 are SGHVS and FQNEAQ. This CDR3 spans 12 amino acids. Trimming cost V 4 bases and J 4 bases, with 6 bases left between them.

The chain uses TRBV9 and TRBJ2-7, with 8 bases lining up with TRBD1. CDR1 and CDR2 (germline): SGDLS, YYNGEE. The CDR3 is 16 amino acids. The trim removed 0 bases at V and 3 bases at J, leaving 8 bases unmatched. CDR3 residues: CASSVGGGQGFYEQYF. CDR3 in DNA: TGTGCCAGCAGCGTAGGGGGCGGACAGGGTTTCTACGAGCAGTACTTC.

The V and J genes are TRBV4-2 and TRBJ1-4; unclear D gene. V was pared by 0 bases and J by 3 bases, with 2 bases between. The CDR3 length is 13 residues. The germline gives CDR1 LGHNA, CDR2 YNFKEQ. As DNA, the CDR3 is TGTGCCAGCAGCCAAGAGCCTAATGAAAAACTGTTTTTT. It specifies CASSQEPNEKLFF.

V usage is TRBV7-2 and J usage is TRBJ2-7; TRBD1 matches at 11 bases. Germline values: CDR1 SGHTA, CDR2 FQGNSA. V dropped 4 bases and J dropped 2; count of bases not matched to a gene: 4. This CDR3 region has 15 residues. This CDR3 is CASSSGTGGTYEQYF. CDR3 in DNA: TGTGCCAGCAGCTCCGGGACAGGGGGGACCTACGAGCAGTACTTC.

The chain recombines TRBV7-9 with TRBJ1-1, with 7 bases identical to TRBD1. Germline lookup yields CDR1 SEHNR and CDR2 FQNEAQ (reference sequence). The CDR3 loop spans 15 amino acids. V trimming: 5 bases; J trimming: 4 bases; junction bases outside the gene matches: 10. CDR3 in amino acids: CASSPQGTAGTEAFF. CDR3 in DNA: TGTGCCAGCAGCCCCCAAGGGACAGCGGGCACTGAAGCTTTCTTT.